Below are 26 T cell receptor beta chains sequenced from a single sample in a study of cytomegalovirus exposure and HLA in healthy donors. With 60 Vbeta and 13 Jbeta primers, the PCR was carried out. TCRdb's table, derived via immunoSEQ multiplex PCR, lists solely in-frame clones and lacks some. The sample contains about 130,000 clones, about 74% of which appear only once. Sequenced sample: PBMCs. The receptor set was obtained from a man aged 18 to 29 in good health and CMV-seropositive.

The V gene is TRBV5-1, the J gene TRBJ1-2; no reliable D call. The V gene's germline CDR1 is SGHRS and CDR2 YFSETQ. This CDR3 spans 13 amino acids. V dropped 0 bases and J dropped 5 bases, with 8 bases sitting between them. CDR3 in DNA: TGCGCCAGCAGCTTGGGTGGGCCTTATGGCTACACCTTC. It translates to CASSLGGPYGYTF.

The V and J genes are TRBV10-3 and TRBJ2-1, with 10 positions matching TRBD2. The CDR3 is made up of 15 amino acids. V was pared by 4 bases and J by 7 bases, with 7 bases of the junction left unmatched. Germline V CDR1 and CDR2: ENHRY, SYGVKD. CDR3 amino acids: CAISALAGDENEQFF. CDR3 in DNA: TGTGCCATCAGTGCCCTAGCGGGGGATGAAAATGAGCAGTTCTTC.

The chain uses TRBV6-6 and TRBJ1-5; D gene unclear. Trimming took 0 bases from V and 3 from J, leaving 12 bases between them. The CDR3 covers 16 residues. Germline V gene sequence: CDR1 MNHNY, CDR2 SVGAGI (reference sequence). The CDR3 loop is CASSYSAPLNNQPQHF. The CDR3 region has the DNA TGTGCCAGCAGTTACTCGGCACCCCTTAACAATCAGCCCCAGCATTTT.

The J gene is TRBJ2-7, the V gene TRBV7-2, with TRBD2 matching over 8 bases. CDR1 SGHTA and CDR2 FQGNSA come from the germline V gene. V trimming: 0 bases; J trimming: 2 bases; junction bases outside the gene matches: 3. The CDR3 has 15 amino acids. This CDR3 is CASSLASGTTYEQYF. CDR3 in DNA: TGTGCCAGCAGCTTAGCTAGCGGGACTACCTACGAGCAGTACTTC.

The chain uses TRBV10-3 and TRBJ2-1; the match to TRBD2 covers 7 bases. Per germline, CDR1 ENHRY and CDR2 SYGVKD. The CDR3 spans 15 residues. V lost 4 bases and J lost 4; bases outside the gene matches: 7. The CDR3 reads CAISVGGSPYNEQFF. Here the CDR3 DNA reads TGTGCCATCAGTGTCGGCGGGAGCCCGTACAATGAGCAGTTCTTC.

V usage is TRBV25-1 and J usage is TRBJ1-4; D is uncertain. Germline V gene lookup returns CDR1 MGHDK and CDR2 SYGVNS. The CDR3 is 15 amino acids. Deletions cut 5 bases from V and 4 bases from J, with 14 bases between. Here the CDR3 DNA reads TGTGCCAGCAGTAGTAAGACAAGTTATAATGAAAAACTGTTTTTT. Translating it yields CASSSKTSYNEKLFF.

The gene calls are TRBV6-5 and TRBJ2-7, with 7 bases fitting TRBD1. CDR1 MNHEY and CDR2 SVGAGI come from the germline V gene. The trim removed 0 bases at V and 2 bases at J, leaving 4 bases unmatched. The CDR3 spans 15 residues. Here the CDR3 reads CASSYSWTGAYEQYF. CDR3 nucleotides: TGTGCCAGCAGTTACTCCTGGACAGGAGCCTACGAGCAGTACTTC.

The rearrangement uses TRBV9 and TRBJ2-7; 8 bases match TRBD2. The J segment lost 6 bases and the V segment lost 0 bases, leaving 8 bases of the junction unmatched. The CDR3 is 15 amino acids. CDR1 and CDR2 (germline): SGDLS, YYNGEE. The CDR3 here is CASSVGGSGSPEQYF. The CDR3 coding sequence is TGTGCCAGCAGCGTAGGGGGGAGCGGGAGCCCCGAGCAGTACTTC.

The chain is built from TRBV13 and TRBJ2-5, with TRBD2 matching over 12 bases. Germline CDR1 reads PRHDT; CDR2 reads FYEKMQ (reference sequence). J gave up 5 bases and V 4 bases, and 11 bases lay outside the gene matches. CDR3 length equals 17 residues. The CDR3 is CASSSGLAGRTQETQYF. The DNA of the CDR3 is TGTGCCAGCAGCTCAGGACTAGCGGGGAGAACTCAGGAGACCCAGTACTTC.

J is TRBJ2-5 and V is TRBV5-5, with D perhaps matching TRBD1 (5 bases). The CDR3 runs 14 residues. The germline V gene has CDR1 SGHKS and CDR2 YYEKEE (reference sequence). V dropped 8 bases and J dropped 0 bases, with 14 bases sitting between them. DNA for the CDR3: TGTGCCAGTTCGAACGGACATGACCAAGAGACCCAGTACTTC. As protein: CASSNGHDQETQYF.

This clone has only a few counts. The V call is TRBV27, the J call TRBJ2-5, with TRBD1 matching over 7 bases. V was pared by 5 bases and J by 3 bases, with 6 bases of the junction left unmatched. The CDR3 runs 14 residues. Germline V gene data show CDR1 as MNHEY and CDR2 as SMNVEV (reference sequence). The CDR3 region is CASSPDRRKETQYF. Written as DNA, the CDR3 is TGTGCCAGCAGTCCGGACAGGAGAAAAGAGACCCAGTACTTC.

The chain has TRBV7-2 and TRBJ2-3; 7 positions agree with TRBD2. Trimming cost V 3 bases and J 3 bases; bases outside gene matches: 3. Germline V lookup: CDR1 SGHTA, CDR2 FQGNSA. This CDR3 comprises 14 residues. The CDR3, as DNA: TGTGCCAGCAGCTTGGGGGGGGTAACAGATACGCAGTATTTT. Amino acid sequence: CASSLGGVTDTQYF.

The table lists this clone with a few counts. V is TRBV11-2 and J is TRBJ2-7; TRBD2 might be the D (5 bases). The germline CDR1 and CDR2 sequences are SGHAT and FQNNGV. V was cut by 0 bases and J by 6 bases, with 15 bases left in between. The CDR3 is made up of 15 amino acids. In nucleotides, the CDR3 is TGTGCCAGCAGCTTAGATGCGGGCTTCTGGGGCGAGCAGTACTTC. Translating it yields CASSLDAGFWGEQYF. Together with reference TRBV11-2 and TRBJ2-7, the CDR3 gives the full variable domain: EAGVAQSPRYKIIEKRQSVAFWCNPISGHATLYWYQQILGQGPKLLIQFQNNGVVDDSQLPKDRFSAERLKGVDSTLKIQPAKLEDSAVYLCASSLDAGFWGEQYFGPGTRLTVT.

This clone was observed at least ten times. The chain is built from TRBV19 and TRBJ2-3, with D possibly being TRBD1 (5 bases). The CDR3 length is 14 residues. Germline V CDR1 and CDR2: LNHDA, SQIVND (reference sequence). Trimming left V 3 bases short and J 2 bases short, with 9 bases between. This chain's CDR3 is CASSILGATDTQYF. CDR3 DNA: TGTGCCAGTAGTATTCTAGGGGCCACAGATACGCAGTATTTT.

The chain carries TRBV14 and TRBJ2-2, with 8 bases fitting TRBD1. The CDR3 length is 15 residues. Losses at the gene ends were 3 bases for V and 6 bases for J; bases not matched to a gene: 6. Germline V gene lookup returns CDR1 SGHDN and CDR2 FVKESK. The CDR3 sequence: CASSHPGQAPGELFF. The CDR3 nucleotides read TGTGCCAGCAGCCACCCGGGACAGGCCCCCGGGGAGCTGTTTTTT.

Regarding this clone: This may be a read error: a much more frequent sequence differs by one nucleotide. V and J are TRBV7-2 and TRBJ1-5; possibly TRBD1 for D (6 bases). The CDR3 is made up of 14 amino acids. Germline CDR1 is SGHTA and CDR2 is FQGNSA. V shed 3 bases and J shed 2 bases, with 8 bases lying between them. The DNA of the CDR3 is TGTGCCAGCAGCTTCCCAGGGGGCAATCAGCCCCAGCATTTT. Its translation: CASSFPGGNQPQHF.

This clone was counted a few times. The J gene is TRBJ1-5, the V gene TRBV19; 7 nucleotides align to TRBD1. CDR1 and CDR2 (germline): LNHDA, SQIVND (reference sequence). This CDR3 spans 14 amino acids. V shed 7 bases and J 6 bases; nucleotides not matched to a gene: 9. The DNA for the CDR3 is TGTGCCAGTACCGTGACAGGGCTCCTTCAGCCCCAGCATTTT. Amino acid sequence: CASTVTGLLQPQHF. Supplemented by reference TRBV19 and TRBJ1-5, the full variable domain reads DGGITQSPKYLFRKEGQNVTLSCEQNLNHDAMYWYRQDPGQGLRLIYYSQIVNDFQKGDIAEGYSVSREKKESFPLTVTSAQKNPTAFYLCASTVTGLLQPQHFGDGTRLSIL.

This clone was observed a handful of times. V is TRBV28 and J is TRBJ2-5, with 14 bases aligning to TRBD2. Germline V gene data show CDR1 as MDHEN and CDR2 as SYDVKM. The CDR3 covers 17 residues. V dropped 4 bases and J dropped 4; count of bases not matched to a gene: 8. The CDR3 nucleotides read TGTGCCAGCAGTTCGGCGACTAGCGGGGGGGGTGCAGAGACCCAGTACTTC. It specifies CASSSATSGGGAETQYF.

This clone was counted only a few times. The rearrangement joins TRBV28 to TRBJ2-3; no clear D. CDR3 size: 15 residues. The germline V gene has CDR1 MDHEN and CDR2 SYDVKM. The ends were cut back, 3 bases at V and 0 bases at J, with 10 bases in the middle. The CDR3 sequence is CASSFPADSTDTQYF. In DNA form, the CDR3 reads TGTGCCAGCAGTTTTCCGGCGGATAGCACAGATACGCAGTATTTT.

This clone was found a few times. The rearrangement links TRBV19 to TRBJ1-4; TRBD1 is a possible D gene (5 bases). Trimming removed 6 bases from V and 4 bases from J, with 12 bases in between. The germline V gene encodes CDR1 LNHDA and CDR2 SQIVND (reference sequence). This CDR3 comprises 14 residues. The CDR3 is CASRGWQGNEKLFF. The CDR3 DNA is TGTGCCAGTAGGGGTTGGCAGGGTAATGAAAAACTGTTTTTT.

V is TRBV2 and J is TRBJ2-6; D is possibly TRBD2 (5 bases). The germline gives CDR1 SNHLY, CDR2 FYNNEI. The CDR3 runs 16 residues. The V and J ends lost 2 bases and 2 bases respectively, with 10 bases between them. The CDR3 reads CASSERLAPGANVLTF. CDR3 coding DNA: TGTGCCAGCAGTGAAAGGTTAGCGCCTGGGGCCAACGTCCTGACTTTC.

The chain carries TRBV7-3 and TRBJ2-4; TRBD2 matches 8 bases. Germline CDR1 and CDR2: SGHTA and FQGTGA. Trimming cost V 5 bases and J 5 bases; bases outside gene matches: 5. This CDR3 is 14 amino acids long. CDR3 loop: CASSRGGQENIQYF. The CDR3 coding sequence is TGTGCCAGCAGCCGGGGGGGGCAGGAAAACATTCAGTACTTC.

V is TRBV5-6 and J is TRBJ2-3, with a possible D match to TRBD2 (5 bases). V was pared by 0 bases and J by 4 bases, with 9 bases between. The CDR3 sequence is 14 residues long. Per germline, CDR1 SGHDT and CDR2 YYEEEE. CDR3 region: CASSLELAADTQYF. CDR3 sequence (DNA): TGTGCCAGCAGCTTGGAGCTAGCAGCAGATACGCAGTATTTT.

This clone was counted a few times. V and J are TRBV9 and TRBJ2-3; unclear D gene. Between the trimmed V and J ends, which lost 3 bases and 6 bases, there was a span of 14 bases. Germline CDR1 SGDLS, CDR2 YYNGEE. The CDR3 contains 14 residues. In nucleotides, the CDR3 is TGTGCCAGCAGCGAACCCGCCGCGAGGGATACGCAGTATTTT. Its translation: CASSEPAARDTQYF.

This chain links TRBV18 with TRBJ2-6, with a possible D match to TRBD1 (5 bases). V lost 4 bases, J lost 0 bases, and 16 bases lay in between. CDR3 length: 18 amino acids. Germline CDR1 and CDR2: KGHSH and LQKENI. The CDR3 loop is CASSLSGAASSGANVLTF. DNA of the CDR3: TGTGCCAGCTCACTGAGTGGGGCAGCCAGCTCTGGGGCCAACGTCCTGACTTTC. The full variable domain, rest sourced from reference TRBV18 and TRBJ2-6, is NAGVMQNPRHLVRRRGQEARLRCSPMKGHSHVYWYRQLPEEGLKFMVYLQKENIIDESGMPKERFSAEFPKEGPSILRIQQVVRGDSAAYFCASSLSGAASSGANVLTFGAGSRLTVL.

The CDR3 DNA sequence: TGTGCCACTTTCCAAAGGGACAGGGCCTGTGGCTACACCTTC. It encodes CATFQRDRACGYTF. This chain connects TRBV6-6 to TRBJ1-2; 9 bases line up with TRBD1. With V trimmed by 10 bases and J by 7 bases, 13 bases remained unmatched. The CDR3 consists of 14 residues. Germline V gene sequence: CDR1 MNHNY, CDR2 SVGAGI (reference sequence).